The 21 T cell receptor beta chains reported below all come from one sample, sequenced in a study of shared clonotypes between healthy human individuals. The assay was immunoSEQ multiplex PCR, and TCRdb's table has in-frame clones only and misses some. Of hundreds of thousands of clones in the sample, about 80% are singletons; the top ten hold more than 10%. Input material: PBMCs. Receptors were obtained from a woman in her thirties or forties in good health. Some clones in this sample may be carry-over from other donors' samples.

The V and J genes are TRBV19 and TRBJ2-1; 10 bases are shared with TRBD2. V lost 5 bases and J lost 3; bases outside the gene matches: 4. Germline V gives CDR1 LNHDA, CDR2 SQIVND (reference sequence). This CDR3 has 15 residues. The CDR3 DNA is TGTGCCAGTAGTGCCTCTAGCGGGAGCTACAATGAGCAGTTCTTC. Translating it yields CASSASSGSYNEQFF.

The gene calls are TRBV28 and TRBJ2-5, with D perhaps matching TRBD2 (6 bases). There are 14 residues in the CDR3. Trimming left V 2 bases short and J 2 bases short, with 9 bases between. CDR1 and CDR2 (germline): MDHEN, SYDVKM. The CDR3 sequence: CASSLGGVQETQYF. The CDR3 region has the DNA TGTGCCAGCAGTTTAGGAGGGGTTCAAGAGACCCAGTACTTC.

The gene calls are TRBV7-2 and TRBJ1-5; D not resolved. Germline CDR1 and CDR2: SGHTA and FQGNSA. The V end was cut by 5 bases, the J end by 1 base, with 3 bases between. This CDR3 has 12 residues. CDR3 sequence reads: CASSPSNQPQHF. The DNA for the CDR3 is TGTGCCAGCAGCCCGAGCAATCAGCCCCAGCATTTT.

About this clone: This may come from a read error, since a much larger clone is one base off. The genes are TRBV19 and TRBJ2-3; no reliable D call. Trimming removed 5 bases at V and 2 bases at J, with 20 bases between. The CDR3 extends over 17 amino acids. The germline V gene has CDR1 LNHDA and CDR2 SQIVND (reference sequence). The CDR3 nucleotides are TGTGCCAGTAGTGCCCAAGGAGTCACCTGGGACACAGATACGCAGTATTTT. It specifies CASSAQGVTWDTDTQYF.

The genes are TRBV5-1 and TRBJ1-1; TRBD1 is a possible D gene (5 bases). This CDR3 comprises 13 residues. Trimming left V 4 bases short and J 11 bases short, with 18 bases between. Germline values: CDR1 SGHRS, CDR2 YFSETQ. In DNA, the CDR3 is TGCGCCAGCAGCGGAACAGGAGTCCCTAGGGCTTTCTTT. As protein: CASSGTGVPRAFF.

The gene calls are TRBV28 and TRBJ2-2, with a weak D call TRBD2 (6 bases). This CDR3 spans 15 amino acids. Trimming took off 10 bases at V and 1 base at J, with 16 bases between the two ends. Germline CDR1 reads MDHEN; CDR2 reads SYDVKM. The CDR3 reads CATSPGGENTGELFF. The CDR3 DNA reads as TGTGCCACCTCCCCTGGCGGGGAGAACACCGGGGAGCTGTTTTTT.

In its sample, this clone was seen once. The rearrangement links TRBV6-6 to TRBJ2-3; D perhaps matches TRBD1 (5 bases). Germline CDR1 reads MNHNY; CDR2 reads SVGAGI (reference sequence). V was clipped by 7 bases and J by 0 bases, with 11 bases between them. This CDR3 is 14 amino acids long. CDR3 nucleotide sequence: TGTGCCAGCATTCACAGGCCTAGCACAGATACGCAGTATTTT. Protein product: CASIHRPSTDTQYF.

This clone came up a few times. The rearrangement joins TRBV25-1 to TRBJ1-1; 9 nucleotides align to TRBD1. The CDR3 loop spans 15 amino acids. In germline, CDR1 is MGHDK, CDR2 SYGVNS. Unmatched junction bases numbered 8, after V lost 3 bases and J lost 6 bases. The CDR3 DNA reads TGTGCCAGCAGTGATTCGAGCACAGGGGGCGCTGAAGCTTTCTTT. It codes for CASSDSSTGGAEAFF. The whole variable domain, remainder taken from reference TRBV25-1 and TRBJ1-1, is EADIYQTPRYLVIGTGKKITLECSQTMGHDKMYWYQQDPGMELHLIHYSYGVNSTEKGDLSSESTVSRIRTEHFPLTLESARPSHTSQYLCASSDSSTGGAEAFFGQGTRLTVV.

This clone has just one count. The chain's CDR3 is CATSRDMGNTIYF. CDR3 DNA: TGTGCCACCAGCAGAGACATGGGGAACACCATATATTTT. The rearrangement links TRBV15 to TRBJ1-3, with no clear D. V was cut by 0 bases and J by 7 bases, with 7 bases left in between. Germline CDR1 reads LNHNV; CDR2 reads YYDKDF (reference sequence). The CDR3 covers 13 residues. Variable domain in full (rest from reference TRBV15 and TRBJ1-3): DAMVIQNPRYQVTQFGKPVTLSCSQTLNHNVMYWYQQKSSQAPKLLFHYYDKDFNNEADTPDNFQSRRPNTSFCFLDIRSPGLGDTAMYLCATSRDMGNTIYFGEGSWLTVV.

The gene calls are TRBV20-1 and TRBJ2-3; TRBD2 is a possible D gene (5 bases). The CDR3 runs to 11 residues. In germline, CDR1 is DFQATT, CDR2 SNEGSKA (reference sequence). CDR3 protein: CSGDSADTQYF. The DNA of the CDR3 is TGCAGCGGGGATAGCGCAGATACGCAGTATTTT.

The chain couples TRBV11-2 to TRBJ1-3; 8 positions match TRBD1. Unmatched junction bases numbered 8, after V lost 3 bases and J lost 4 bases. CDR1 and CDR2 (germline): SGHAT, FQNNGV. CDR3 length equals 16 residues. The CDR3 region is CASSFPTTGVGNTIYF. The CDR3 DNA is TGTGCCAGCAGCTTCCCTACGACAGGGGTCGGAAACACCATATATTTT. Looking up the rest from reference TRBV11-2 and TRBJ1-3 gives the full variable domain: EAGVAQSPRYKIIEKRQSVAFWCNPISGHATLYWYQQILGQGPKLLIQFQNNGVVDDSQLPKDRFSAERLKGVDSTLKIQPAKLEDSAVYLCASSFPTTGVGNTIYFGEGSWLTVV.

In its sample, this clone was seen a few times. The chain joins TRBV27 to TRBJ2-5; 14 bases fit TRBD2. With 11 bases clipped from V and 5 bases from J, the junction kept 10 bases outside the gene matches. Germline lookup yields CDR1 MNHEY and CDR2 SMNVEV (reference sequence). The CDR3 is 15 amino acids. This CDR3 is CACRQGTSGSETQYF. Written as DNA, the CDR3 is TGTGCCTGCCGACAAGGGACTAGCGGGAGCGAGACCCAGTACTTC.

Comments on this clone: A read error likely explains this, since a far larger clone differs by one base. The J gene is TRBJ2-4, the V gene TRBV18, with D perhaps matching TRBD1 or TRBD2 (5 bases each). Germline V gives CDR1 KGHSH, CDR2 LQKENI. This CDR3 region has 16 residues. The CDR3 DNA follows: TGTGCCAGCTCATCCCCTAGGATCGGGGCCAAAAACATTGAGTACTTC. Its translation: CASSSPRIGAKNIEYF.

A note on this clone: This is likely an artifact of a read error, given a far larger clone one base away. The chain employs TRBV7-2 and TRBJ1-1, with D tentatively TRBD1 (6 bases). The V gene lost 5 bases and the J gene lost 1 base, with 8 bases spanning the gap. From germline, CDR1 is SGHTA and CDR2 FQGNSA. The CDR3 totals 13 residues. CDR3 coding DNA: TGTGCCAGCAGCCCCAGGGGGAACACTGAAGCTTTCTTT. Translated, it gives CASSPRGNTEAFF.

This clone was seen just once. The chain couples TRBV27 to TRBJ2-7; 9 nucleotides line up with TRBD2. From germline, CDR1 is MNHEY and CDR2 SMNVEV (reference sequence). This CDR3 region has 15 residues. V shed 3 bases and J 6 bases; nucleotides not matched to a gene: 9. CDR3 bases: TGTGCCAGCAGTTTGACTAGCGGAGGAAACGGCGAGCAGTACTTC. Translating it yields CASSLTSGGNGEQYF.

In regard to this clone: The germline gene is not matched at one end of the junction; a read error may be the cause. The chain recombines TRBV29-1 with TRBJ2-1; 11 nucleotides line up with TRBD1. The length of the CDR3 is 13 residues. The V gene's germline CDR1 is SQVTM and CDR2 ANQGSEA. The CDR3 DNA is TGCGGCGTTCACCGGGACAGGGGGGCTGAGCAGTTCTTC. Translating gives CGVHRDRGAEQFF.

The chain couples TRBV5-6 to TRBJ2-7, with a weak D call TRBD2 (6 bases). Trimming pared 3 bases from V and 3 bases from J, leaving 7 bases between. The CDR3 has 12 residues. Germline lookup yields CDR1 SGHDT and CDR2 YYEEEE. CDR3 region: CASSSGDYEQYF. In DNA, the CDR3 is TGTGCCAGCAGCTCGGGGGACTACGAGCAGTACTTC.

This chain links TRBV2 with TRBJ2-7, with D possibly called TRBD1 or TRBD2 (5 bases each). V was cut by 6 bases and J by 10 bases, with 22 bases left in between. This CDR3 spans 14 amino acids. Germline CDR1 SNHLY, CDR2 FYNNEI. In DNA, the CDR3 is TGTGCCAGCAGGAAGGGACGGGACGAGAATTATCAGTACTTC. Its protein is CASRKGRDENYQYF.

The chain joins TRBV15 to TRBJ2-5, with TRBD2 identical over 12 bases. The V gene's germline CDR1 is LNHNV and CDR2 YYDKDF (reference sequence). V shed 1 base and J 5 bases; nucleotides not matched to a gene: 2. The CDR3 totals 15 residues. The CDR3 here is CATSRGTSGKETQYF. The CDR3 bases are TGTGCCACCAGCAGAGGGACTAGCGGGAAGGAGACCCAGTACTTC. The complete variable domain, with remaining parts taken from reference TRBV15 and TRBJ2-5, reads DAMVIQNPRYQVTQFGKPVTLSCSQTLNHNVMYWYQQKSSQAPKLLFHYYDKDFNNEADTPDNFQSRRPNTSFCFLDIRSPGLGDTAMYLCATSRGTSGKETQYFGPGTRLLVL.

The CDR3 DNA reads as TGTGCCTGGAGTTGGGGTGTCCGGGGGGACCAAGAGACCCAGTACTTC. Its translation: CAWSWGVRGDQETQYF. V is TRBV30 and J is TRBJ2-5; 7 positions match TRBD2. Trimming at V came to 2 bases and at J to 0 bases, leaving 9 bases not matched to a gene. This CDR3 is built from 16 residues. In germline, CDR1 is GTSNPN, CDR2 SVGIG (reference sequence).

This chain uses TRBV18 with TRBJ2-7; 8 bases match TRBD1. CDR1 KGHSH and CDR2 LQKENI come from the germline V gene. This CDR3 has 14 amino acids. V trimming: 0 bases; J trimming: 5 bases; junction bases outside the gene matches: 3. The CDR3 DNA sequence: TGTGCCAGCTCACCACCGACAGGGGTTGACGAGCAGTACTTC. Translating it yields CASSPPTGVDEQYF.